Below are 25 T cell receptor beta chains sequenced from a single sample in a study of cytomegalovirus exposure and HLA in healthy donors. Repertoires were generated with immunoSEQ multiplex PCR, while TCRdb's copy carries only in-frame clones and drops some. Among 300,000 to 400,000 clones listed, 75% to 90% were seen once. Source material: PBMCs. These receptors all stem from a woman aged 18-29 years in good health and CMV-seronegative.

The genes are TRBV28 and TRBJ2-1; weak D call: TRBD1 (6 bases). This CDR3 contains 15 residues. Germline assignment: CDR1 MDHEN and CDR2 SYDVKM. V gave up 7 bases and J gave up 1 base, with 14 bases separating them. The CDR3 DNA is TGTGCCAGCACCAGGGGAGTTTTTTCCTACAATGAGCAGTTCTTC. This sequence encodes CASTRGVFSYNEQFF.

The genes are TRBV11-3 and TRBJ2-3; D gene unclear. V lost 6 bases to trimming and J lost 2 bases, with 6 bases between them. This CDR3 has 12 amino acids. Germline CDR1 SGHNT, CDR2 YENEEA. The CDR3 nucleotides read TGTGCCAGCAGTCAAAACACAGATACGCAGTATTTT. The encoded protein is CASSQNTDTQYF.

The rearrangement links TRBV27 to TRBJ2-3, with 8 bases aligning to TRBD2. The CDR3 spans 16 residues. The trim removed 0 bases at V and 5 bases at J, leaving 7 bases unmatched. Germline values: CDR1 MNHEY, CDR2 SMNVEV (reference sequence). The CDR3 protein is CASSLSNSGTLDTQYF. CDR3 sequence (DNA): TGTGCCAGCAGTTTATCTAATAGCGGGACTTTAGATACGCAGTATTTT.

The chain couples TRBV15 to TRBJ1-1; no clear D. This CDR3 has 14 residues. V was clipped by 5 bases and J by 1 base, with 11 bases between them. In germline, CDR1 is LNHNV, CDR2 YYDKDF (reference sequence). The CDR3 loop is CATSRGWGNTEAFF. The CDR3 nucleotides read TGTGCCACCAGCCGCGGGTGGGGGAACACTGAAGCTTTCTTT.

The chain uses TRBV27 and TRBJ2-7; D ambiguous. The germline CDR1 and CDR2 sequences are MNHEY and SMNVEV (reference sequence). Deletions cut 3 bases from V and 5 bases from J, with 5 bases between. There are 11 residues in the CDR3. This chain's CDR3 is CASSFLNEQYF. The CDR3 coding sequence is TGTGCCAGCAGTTTTTTAAACGAGCAGTACTTC.

This rearrangement joins TRBV20-1 to TRBJ2-3; D gene uncertain. V was pared by 5 bases and J by 0 bases, with 3 bases between. The CDR3 extends over 11 amino acids. Germline values: CDR1 DFQATT, CDR2 SNEGSKA (reference sequence). In nucleotides, the CDR3 is TGCAGTGCTCTGAGCACAGATACGCAGTATTTT. It specifies CSALSTDTQYF.

In the case of this clone: The junction and the germline gene differ at one end; a read error may be behind it. This chain uses TRBV4-1 with TRBJ2-2; 7 positions agree with TRBD2. Per the germline V gene, CDR1 is MGHRA and CDR2 is YSYEKL. CDR3 size: 12 residues. The CDR3 DNA reads TGCGCCAGCAGCGGGTGGGGCGGGGGGCTGTTTTTT. This encodes CASSGWGGGLFF.

The CDR3 loop is CASSIDGGGVFNQPQHF. The CDR3 DNA is TGTGCCAGTAGTATAGATGGTGGAGGAGTTTTCAATCAGCCCCAGCATTTT. The genes are TRBV19 and TRBJ1-5, with unresolved D. Germline CDR1 reads LNHDA; CDR2 reads SQIVND (reference sequence). The V gene lost 0 bases and the J gene lost 3 bases, with 15 bases spanning the gap. CDR3 size: 17 residues. The whole variable domain, remainder taken from reference TRBV19 and TRBJ1-5, is DGGITQSPKYLFRKEGQNVTLSCEQNLNHDAMYWYRQDPGQGLRLIYYSQIVNDFQKGDIAEGYSVSREKKESFPLTVTSAQKNPTAFYLCASSIDGGGVFNQPQHFGDGTRLSIL.

V gene TRBV28 combines with J gene TRBJ2-7, with 11 bases identical to TRBD2. CDR1 is MDHEN, CDR2 SYDVKM, per germline. The CDR3 consists of 15 residues. V dropped 5 bases and J dropped 4; count of bases not matched to a gene: 7. The CDR3 coding sequence is TGTGCCAGCAGTCCAAGACTAGCGGGACGGTACGAGCAGTACTTC. It translates to CASSPRLAGRYEQYF.

The rearrangement uses TRBV2 and TRBJ1-5, with 7 bases matching TRBD1. The germline V gene encodes CDR1 SNHLY and CDR2 FYNNEI. The CDR3 sequence is 17 residues long. Trimming took 7 bases from V and 2 from J; bases not matched to a gene: 14. The CDR3 spells CASTRRGLLSGNQPQHF. The DNA of the CDR3 is TGTGCCAGCACTCGGAGGGGGCTTCTTAGTGGCAATCAGCCCCAGCATTTT.

The genes are TRBV28 and TRBJ1-4; possibly TRBD1 for D (6 bases). The V gene lost 8 bases and the J gene lost 4 bases, with 11 bases spanning the gap. CDR3 length: 13 amino acids. Germline V gene lookup returns CDR1 MDHEN and CDR2 SYDVKM. The DNA for the CDR3 is TGTGCCAGCCTCGACAGGAATAATGAAAAACTGTTTTTT. This translates into CASLDRNNEKLFF.

In the case of this clone: The sample carries other DNA sequences with the same CDR3. This chain uses TRBV14 with TRBJ2-2; D gene ambiguous. Trimming left V 1 base short and J 4 bases short, with 7 bases between. This CDR3 spans 14 amino acids. Germline assignment: CDR1 SGHDN and CDR2 FVKESK. CDR3 amino acids: CASSQVSGTGELFF. CDR3 bases: TGTGCCAGCAGCCAAGTTAGTGGCACCGGGGAGCTGTTTTTT.

This chain links TRBV11-1 with TRBJ1-2; TRBD1 agrees at 9 bases. The CDR3 extends over 16 amino acids. V lost 5 bases to trimming and J lost 5 bases; unmatched junction nucleotides: 12. Germline loops: CDR1 SGHAT, CDR2 FQDESV (reference sequence). CDR3 DNA sequence: TGTGCCAGCAGCCAGGGACAGGGCCGGTTTTCATATGGCTACACCTTC. It specifies CASSQGQGRFSYGYTF.

The V and J genes are TRBV5-1 and TRBJ2-5; the match to TRBD1 covers 7 bases. The CDR3 totals 15 residues. CDR1 and CDR2 from the germline V gene are SGHRS and YFSETQ. V lost 0 bases, J lost 5 bases, and 7 bases stayed unmatched. DNA of the CDR3: TGCGCCAGCAGCTTGGATAGGGGGCGTCGGGAGACCCAGTACTTC. Translating it yields CASSLDRGRRETQYF.

This chain uses TRBV2 with TRBJ2-5; TRBD1 matches 9 bases. CDR3 length: 14 amino acids. Germline trimming cut 9 bases from V and 2 bases from J; bases unmatched to any gene: 7. Germline V gives CDR1 SNHLY, CDR2 FYNNEI. CDR3 sequence: CARGGTGTQETQYF. The CDR3 DNA follows: TGTGCCAGGGGCGGGACAGGGACTCAAGAGACCCAGTACTTC.

This clone was recorded once. The V call is TRBV11-2, the J call TRBJ2-3, with D perhaps matching TRBD2 (6 bases). Trimming took 10 bases from V and 11 from J, leaving 16 bases between them. This CDR3 is 11 amino acids long. Germline CDR1 is SGHAT and CDR2 is FQNNGV. CDR3: CATLGLSMQYF. The DNA for the CDR3 is TGTGCCACCCTGGGACTCAGCATGCAGTATTTT.

This clone was counted between two and nine times. The chain has TRBV11-2 and TRBJ1-2; 8 positions match TRBD1. Losses at the gene ends were 3 bases for V and 8 bases for J; bases not matched to a gene: 17. CDR1 SGHAT and CDR2 FQNNGV come from the germline V gene. The CDR3 is 17 residues long. The CDR3 protein is CASSFSGPFRTGRGYTF. CDR3 DNA: TGTGCCAGCAGCTTTAGTGGGCCATTTAGGACAGGGCGAGGCTACACCTTC.

The CDR3 nucleotides read TGTGCCAGCAGCCCACTGGCGGGGGGAATTACAGATACGCAGTATTTT. This translates into CASSPLAGGITDTQYF. This chain links TRBV7-7 with TRBJ2-3; 8 positions match TRBD2. The germline CDR1 and CDR2 sequences are SSHAT and FNYEAQ (reference sequence). This CDR3 has 16 residues. The V and J ends lost 5 bases and 3 bases, in that order; junction bases with no gene match: 10. Combining the CDR3 with reference TRBV7-7 and TRBJ2-3 gives the whole variable domain GAGVSQSPRYKVTKRGQDVTLRCDPISSHATLYWYQQALGQGPEFLTYFNYEAQPDKSGLPSDRFSAERPEGSISTLTIQRTEQRDSAMYRCASSPLAGGITDTQYFGPGTRLTVL.

The genes are TRBV7-2 and TRBJ2-7; TRBD2 agrees at 10 bases. Per the germline V gene, CDR1 is SGHTA and CDR2 is FQGNSA. V shed 5 bases, J shed 4 bases, and the junction held 2 bases outside the gene matches. The CDR3 consists of 13 residues. The CDR3 bases are TGTGCCAGCAGCCCTAGCGGGGGATACGAGCAGTACTTC. Its protein is CASSPSGGYEQYF.

J is TRBJ2-5 and V is TRBV6-1; D perhaps matches TRBD2 (6 bases). The CDR3 has 15 residues. Germline CDR1 MNHNS, CDR2 SASEGT. V lost 10 bases and J 4 bases, leaving 22 bases between the germline ends. In nucleotides, the CDR3 is TGTGCCATGGCGCCAAGGGACTGGGGTATAGAGACCCAGTACTTC. Translated, it gives CAMAPRDWGIETQYF.

The chain joins TRBV11-2 to TRBJ1-5; TRBD1 matches 9 bases. The junction had 1 base not matched to a gene; V was cut back by 3 bases and J by 1 base. Germline values: CDR1 SGHAT, CDR2 FQNNGV. The CDR3 runs 15 residues. The CDR3 DNA follows: TGTGCCAGCAGCTTGGACAGGGGCAGCAATCAGCCCCAGCATTTT. Translation gives CASSLDRGSNQPQHF.

The V and J genes are TRBV6-1 and TRBJ2-7; TRBD1 might be the D (5 bases). Germline V lookup: CDR1 MNHNS, CDR2 SASEGT. The CDR3 consists of 14 residues. Trimming pared 1 base from V and 4 bases from J, leaving 11 bases between. The CDR3 DNA reads as TGTGCCAGCAGTGAAGGGTCAGGGTGGTACGAGCAGTACTTC. It translates to CASSEGSGWYEQYF.

The chain carries TRBV11-2 and TRBJ1-2, with 9 bases lining up with TRBD1. This CDR3 is built from 16 residues. V was pared by 6 bases and J by 7 bases, with 15 bases of the junction left unmatched. The germline V gene has CDR1 SGHAT and CDR2 FQNNGV. Written as DNA, the CDR3 is TGTGCCAGCAGTGATCGAAACAGGGGGCCCTATACTGGCTACACCTTC. This gives the protein CASSDRNRGPYTGYTF.

This clone rates as medium-sized. The chain uses TRBV15 and TRBJ1-5; possible D gene TRBD1, 6 bases. The CDR3 is made up of 15 amino acids. The V and J ends lost 5 bases and 1 base respectively, with 12 bases between them. Germline values: CDR1 LNHNV, CDR2 YYDKDF (reference sequence). For the CDR3, the DNA is TGTGCCACCAGCTTGGGGGGGCAGAGCAATCAGCCCCAGCATTTT. Protein: CATSLGGQSNQPQHF.

V usage is TRBV2 and J usage is TRBJ2-3; 9 bases are a match to TRBD2. Germline-derived CDR1 and CDR2 are SNHLY and FYNNEI. V trimming: 2 bases; J trimming: 2 bases; junction bases outside the gene matches: 5. This CDR3 has 16 amino acids. DNA of the CDR3: TGTGCCAGCAGTGAATCGACTAGCGGCTACACAGATACGCAGTATTTT. Amino acids: CASSESTSGYTDTQYF.